This TCR beta chain was documented in a study of PD-L1 blockade in urothelial cancer. Study information: Most patients, twenty-five of 29, were males with bladder-origin cancer. Analysis of the blood was performed 3 weeks (second dose) and 6 weeks after treatment start. Counts from blood samples showed a median of 141,255 T cells.

The CDR3 is 14 amino acids. Trimming left V 3 bases short and J 2 bases short, with 11 bases between. In germline, CDR1 is MDHEN, CDR2 SYDVKM. For each patient, 1 to 8 samples were obtained, pretreatment and on-treatment. TCRdb keeps only in-frame clones here, not all; method: immunoSEQ multiplex PCR. There are 25,000 to 35,000 clones in the sample; about nine tenths occur only once, and around 3.6% lies in the top ten. The receptor comes from a man aged 50 to 59 with urothelial cancer. The sample was PBMCs, taken around atezolizumab (anti-PD-L1) treatment. This chain connects TRBV28 to TRBJ2-7; D gene ambiguous. The CDR3 DNA sequence: TGTGCCAGCAGTTTCGCCCACTCGCCCTACGAGCAGTACTTC. It specifies CASSFAHSPYEQYF.